The entry below describes one T cell receptor beta chain. The data were taken from a study of beta chain features in type 1 diabetes. Expressed TCRB transcripts were sequenced because the isolated RNA had all been reverse transcribed beforehand. Here immunoSEQ multiplex PCR was the method, and the copy in TCRdb shows in-frame clones only, minus some. This sample has 300,000 to 400,000 clones, with roughly 8% found just once. The germline V gene encodes CDR1 SNHLY and CDR2 FYNNEI. The germline V and J ends were trimmed by 3 bases and 12 bases, with 9 bases remaining between them. The CDR3 length is 11 residues. Using CD45RO/CCR7/CD25/CD127/CD95/CD27, CD4+ naive, central memory, regulatory and stem cell-like memory cells were sorted.

The sequence came from a woman aged 18-29 years in good health. What was sequenced was central memory CD4+ T cells from blood. This rearrangement joins TRBV2 to TRBJ2-1; tentative D call: TRBD1 (5 bases). CDR3 residues: CASSEQGLQFF. CDR3 in DNA: TGTGCCAGCAGTGAGCAGGGCCTGCAGTTCTTC. Full variable domain (remainder filled in from reference TRBV2 and TRBJ2-1): EPEVTQTPSHQVTQMGQEVILRCVPISNHLYFYWYRQILGQKVEFLVSFYNNEISEKSEIFDDQFSVERPDGSNFTLKIRSTKLEDSAMYFCASSEQGLQFFGPGTRLTVL.